These 8 T cell receptor beta chains were sequenced from one sample in a study of patients and donors after allogeneic stem cell transplantation. Using its own MiXCR run on the RT-PCR reads, TCRdb lists one record per CDR3 protein. This sample has about a million distinct CDR3 sequences; approximately 19% occur once, and the top ten carry around 6%. The sequenced sample was blood, either unsorted or a sorted T cell fraction (not recorded which). These receptors came from a human donor who was either an allogeneic HSCT recipient or a stem cell or donor lymphocyte infusion donor (not recorded which). It is not recorded whose cells these are; they may come from a transplant donor.

The CDR3 bases are TGCAGTGCTGGTAGAACCGGGACAGGGAACCACAATGAGCAGTTCTTC. Amino acid sequence: CSAGRTGTGNHNEQFF. This chain links TRBV20-1 with TRBJ2-1, with TRBD1 matching 9 bases. Looked up from germline, CDR1 is DFQATT and CDR2 is SNEGSKA (reference sequence). The CDR3 totals 16 residues. The V and J ends lost 5 bases and 5 bases, in that order; junction bases with no gene match: 13.

The gene calls are TRBV6-5 and TRBJ2-5; D is possibly TRBD1 (6 bases). Trimming stripped 5 bases from V and 12 bases from J, with 10 bases between. The CDR3 is 10 amino acids. Germline CDR1 MNHEY, CDR2 SVGAGI. CDR3 sequence (DNA): TGTGCCAGCAGTCAGGGGCGCAAGTACTTC. This translates into CASSQGRKYF.

This clonotype was recorded at least ten times. The V and J genes are TRBV29-1 and TRBJ2-7; the D is unclear. V was clipped by 1 base and J by 2 bases, with 6 bases between them. Per germline, CDR1 SQVTM and CDR2 ANQGSEA. The CDR3 sequence is 12 residues long. CDR3 region: CSVEGQPYEQYF. DNA of the CDR3: TGCAGCGTTGAAGGCCAGCCCTACGAGCAGTACTTC.

This clonotype was picked up a small number of times. In nucleotides, the CDR3 is TGTGCCAGCAGCCGGGGGCCCTCCCCAGATACGCAGTATTTT. Protein product: CASSRGPSPDTQYF. V is TRBV7-3 and J is TRBJ2-3; D tentatively reads TRBD1 or TRBD2 (6 bases each). V lost 5 bases and J lost 4, with 13 bases in between. This CDR3 region has 14 residues. CDR1 is SGHTA and CDR2 is FQGTGA in the germline V gene.

This clonotype was seen only a few times. This chain connects TRBV3-1 to TRBJ2-5; 8 bases align to TRBD2. The CDR3 runs 15 residues. Germline CDR1 and CDR2: LGHDT and YNNKEL (reference sequence). With V trimmed by 4 bases and J by 0 bases, 4 bases remained unmatched. CDR3 loop: CASSLAGHYQETQYF. CDR3 DNA: TGTGCCAGCAGCCTAGCGGGGCACTACCAAGAGACCCAGTACTTC.

The gene calls are TRBV4-3 and TRBJ2-7, with 9 bases lining up with TRBD1. The CDR3 is 15 amino acids. Trimming cost V 3 bases and J 6 bases; bases outside gene matches: 9. Per the germline V gene, CDR1 is LGHNA and CDR2 is YSLEER. CDR3: CASSQTQGAVIEQYF. In DNA form, the CDR3 reads TGCGCCAGCAGCCAGACACAGGGGGCGGTTATCGAGCAGTACTTC.

This clonotype was seen a few times. The rearrangement uses TRBV6-6 and TRBJ1-2, with D tentatively TRBD1 (6 bases). CDR3 size: 12 residues. The germline V gene encodes CDR1 MNHNY and CDR2 SVGAGI (reference sequence). V dropped 5 bases and J dropped 6 bases, with 10 bases sitting between them. DNA of the CDR3: TGTGCCAGCAGTCGGGACACGGATGGCTACACCTTC. Its translation is CASSRDTDGYTF.

The rearrangement links TRBV12-3 or TRBV12-4 to TRBJ2-1; D perhaps matches TRBD1 (7 bases). V dropped 4 bases and J dropped 3 bases, with 16 bases sitting between them. This CDR3 region has 16 residues. The CDR3 DNA sequence: TGTGCCAGCAGTTCCACCCAGGGGGGACACTACAATGAGCAGTTCTTC. Amino acid sequence: CASSSTQGGHYNEQFF.